Each of the 25 T cell receptor beta chains below was sequenced from the same sample in a study of graft-versus-host responses after intestinal transplantation (dated by TCRdb to 2020 to 2023). Library prep was done by the immunoSEQ multiplex PCR assay. In its TCRdb copy, this immuneACCESS table keeps in-frame sequences only and misses some clones. Where compared with another copy, unresolved V genes explain less than half of these, and the others have no known cause. Here the sample has 13,000 to 15,000 clones; just under 95% occur a single time. The ten top clones hold 0.55% to 0.9% of the sample. Material: PBMCs, obtained 9 days after transplant. The origin of the receptors is a human patient who received an intestinal transplant, so some T cells may come from the graft donor.

This chain connects TRBV11-3 to TRBJ2-3; 7 bases match TRBD2. CDR1 SGHNT and CDR2 YENEEA come from the germline V gene. The length of the CDR3 is 15 residues. The ends lost 3 bases at V and 1 base at J; junction bases unmatched: 4. The CDR3 DNA is TGTGCCAGCAGCTTCGAACTAGCGTGCACAGATACGCAGTATTTT. The encoded protein is CASSFELACTDTQYF.

This clone was observed once. The rearrangement joins TRBV27 to TRBJ1-1, with D hard to call. V dropped 5 bases and J dropped 1 base, with 14 bases sitting between them. This CDR3 is built from 15 residues. Germline CDR1 MNHEY, CDR2 SMNVEV (reference sequence). The CDR3 DNA sequence: TGTGCCAGCAGTCCTCATGCTGAGGGGAACACTGAAGCTTTCTTT. It codes for CASSPHAEGNTEAFF.

This clone was observed a single time. The chain uses TRBV7-2 and TRBJ2-3; D gene unclear. CDR1 is SGHTA, CDR2 FQGNSA, per germline. This CDR3 spans 15 amino acids. V dropped 1 base and J dropped 1 base, with 9 bases sitting between them. CDR3 nucleotide sequence: TGTGCCAGCAGCTTAGTTTGGGATGGCACAGATACGCAGTATTTT. Amino acids: CASSLVWDGTDTQYF.

This clone was counted once. The J gene is TRBJ1-1, the V gene TRBV5-1; D not resolved. Trimming left V 0 bases short and J 4 bases short, with 16 bases between. The CDR3 loop spans 16 amino acids. Germline V gene lookup returns CDR1 SGHRS and CDR2 YFSETQ. The CDR3 spells CASSLDPAGGGTEAFF. The DNA for the CDR3 is TGCGCCAGCAGCTTGGATCCGGCGGGTGGTGGCACTGAAGCTTTCTTT.

The chain combines TRBV27 with TRBJ1-1; D is uncertain. The germline V gene has CDR1 MNHEY and CDR2 SMNVEV (reference sequence). The CDR3 loop spans 13 amino acids. The V end was cut by 2 bases, the J end by 4 bases, with 8 bases between. CDR3 residues: CASSLRVGTEAFF. The DNA for the CDR3 is TGTGCCAGCAGTTTAAGGGTGGGCACTGAAGCTTTCTTT.

The rearrangement uses TRBV6-5 and TRBJ2-1, with TRBD2 identical over 9 bases. This CDR3 has 15 residues. Unmatched junction bases numbered 6, after V lost 6 bases and J lost 3 bases. The germline CDR1 and CDR2 sequences are MNHEY and SVGAGI. CDR3 sequence: CASSGLAGIYNEQFF. CDR3 coding DNA: TGTGCCAGCAGCGGCCTAGCGGGGATCTACAATGAGCAGTTCTTC.

CDR3 sequence: CASSEWAGQSFNEKLFF. In DNA, the CDR3 is TGTGCCAGCAGTGAATGGGCGGGGCAGTCGTTTAATGAAAAACTGTTTTTT. The V and J genes are TRBV2 and TRBJ1-4; possibly TRBD1 for D (5 bases). CDR3 length: 17 residues. Germline assignment: CDR1 SNHLY and CDR2 FYNNEI. Deletions cut 2 bases from V and 4 bases from J, with 17 bases between.

The chain joins TRBV7-4 to TRBJ2-7, with a weak D call TRBD2 (6 bases). Germline CDR1 and CDR2: SGHVT and SQSDAQ. V dropped 5 bases and J dropped 2 bases, with 10 bases sitting between them. The CDR3 contains 13 residues. The CDR3 nucleotides are TGTGCCAGCAGCAGGACTACCCCCTACGAGCAGTACTTC. It encodes CASSRTTPYEQYF.

This chain connects TRBV20-1 to TRBJ1-2; D remains unclear. This CDR3 region has 11 residues. V was cut by 5 bases and J by 7 bases, with 11 bases left in between. Germline values: CDR1 DFQATT, CDR2 SNEGSKA (reference sequence). The CDR3 bases are TGCAGTGCTCTCCGGTCCCGTGGCTACACCTTC. It translates to CSALRSRGYTF.

V and J are TRBV9 and TRBJ2-7; 16 positions agree with TRBD2. CDR3 length equals 20 residues. Germline V gene lookup returns CDR1 SGDLS and CDR2 YYNGEE. Trimming removed 0 bases from V and 2 bases from J; junction bases left unmatched: 11. The CDR3 sequence: CASSVDSSAGLAGGTYEQYF. The CDR3 region has the DNA TGTGCCAGCAGCGTAGATTCGAGTGCGGGACTAGCGGGAGGGACCTACGAGCAGTACTTC.

This chain connects TRBV28 to TRBJ2-1; a weak D match, TRBD1 (5 bases). Per the germline V gene, CDR1 is MDHEN and CDR2 is SYDVKM. The V gene lost 1 base and the J gene lost 9 bases, with 10 bases spanning the gap. CDR3 length: 13 residues. CDR3 protein: CASSLSFRAEQFF. DNA for the CDR3: TGTGCCAGCAGTTTATCATTCAGGGCTGAGCAGTTCTTC.

This chain joins TRBV6-5 and TRBJ1-2; D call uncertain. Germline V gene data show CDR1 as MNHEY and CDR2 as SVGAGI. There are 15 residues in the CDR3. Trimming took off 0 bases at V and 4 bases at J, with 12 bases between the two ends. Here the CDR3 DNA reads TGTGCCAGCAGTTACTCGGACCGCTCGGGCTATGGCTACACCTTC. It specifies CASSYSDRSGYGYTF.

The chain employs TRBV21-1 and TRBJ1-4. TRBV21-1 constitutes a pseudogene. This CDR3 is 17 amino acids long. The CDR3 protein is CASSKGTERVTNEKLFF. The CDR3 nucleotides are TGTGCCAGCAGCAAAGGGACGGAGAGAGTAACAAATGAAAAACTGTTTTTT.

The chain recombines TRBV25-1 with TRBJ2-7; 7 bases are shared with TRBD2. The CDR3 spans 16 residues. V lost 1 base to trimming and J lost 6 bases; unmatched junction nucleotides: 12. Germline V gene data show CDR1 as MGHDK and CDR2 as SYGVNS. Written as DNA, the CDR3 is TGTGCCAGCAGTGAATGGATGAGCGGGAATGATGGCGAGCAGTACTTC. The encoded protein is CASSEWMSGNDGEQYF.

This clone was counted only a few times. This chain links TRBV28 with TRBJ1-2; no clear D. V gave up 7 bases and J gave up 1 base, with 16 bases separating them. Germline V gives CDR1 MDHEN, CDR2 SYDVKM. This CDR3 contains 15 residues. The CDR3 sequence is CASIPFDGINYGYTF. The CDR3 bases are TGTGCCAGCATACCTTTTGATGGTATTAACTATGGCTACACCTTC.

This chain uses TRBV18 with TRBJ2-7, with D perhaps matching TRBD2 (5 bases). CDR1 is KGHSH and CDR2 is LQKENI in the germline V gene. The CDR3 contains 14 residues. The V end was cut by 3 bases, the J end by 2 bases, with 11 bases between. The CDR3 DNA reads TGTGCCAGCTCACCCCGCGGGCGGGCCTACGAGCAGTACTTC. Residues: CASSPRGRAYEQYF.

The chain joins TRBV5-1 to TRBJ2-3; tentatively, D is TRBD2 (5 bases). V was shortened by 0 bases and J by 1 base, with 9 bases between the two germline ends. This CDR3 is 15 amino acids long. The V gene's germline CDR1 is SGHRS and CDR2 YFSETQ. In DNA, the CDR3 is TGCGCCAGCAGCTTGGGAGCCGGGGGCACAGATACGCAGTATTTT. Protein: CASSLGAGGTDTQYF.

The CDR3 here is CASSLRDGSSYEQYF. The DNA for the CDR3 is TGCGCCAGCAGCCTGCGGGACGGTAGCTCCTACGAGCAGTACTTC. The genes are TRBV4-1 and TRBJ2-7, with D maybe TRBD2 (6 bases). Germline CDR1 MGHRA, CDR2 YSYEKL. The V end lost 4 bases, the J end lost 0 bases, and 13 bases lay between the germline ends. CDR3 length: 15 residues.

This clone was seen a handful of times. The chain carries TRBV19 and TRBJ1-4, with 11 bases lining up with TRBD1. J was trimmed by 5 bases and V by 4 bases; bases with no gene match: 9. In germline, CDR1 is LNHDA, CDR2 SQIVND (reference sequence). The CDR3 extends over 17 amino acids. The CDR3 reads CASSTWTGGAENEKLFF. For the CDR3, the DNA is TGTGCCAGTAGTACCTGGACAGGGGGCGCGGAAAATGAAAAACTGTTTTTT.

The CDR3 loop reads CASSFLGGNQPQHF. The CDR3 region has the DNA TGTGCCAGCAGTTTTCTAGGAGGCAATCAGCCCCAGCATTTT. The rearrangement links TRBV27 to TRBJ1-5, with unresolved D. CDR1 is MNHEY, CDR2 SMNVEV, per germline (reference sequence). Deletions cut 3 bases from V and 2 bases from J, with 8 bases between. The CDR3 is 14 amino acids.

CDR3 amino acids: CASSVQGLEPQHF. CDR3 nucleotide sequence: TGTGCCAGCAGTGTTCAGGGATTGGAGCCCCAGCATTTT. The V call is TRBV2, the J call TRBJ1-5; maybe TRBD1 (5 bases). Trimming shortened V by 4 bases and J by 8 bases, and 12 bases separated the two germline ends. This CDR3 is 13 amino acids long. Germline CDR1 SNHLY, CDR2 FYNNEI.

This clone was seen just once. The CDR3 spells CATCATNTGELFF. Here the CDR3 DNA reads TGTGCCACTTGCGCAACGAACACCGGGGAGCTGTTTTTT. The J gene is TRBJ2-2, the V gene TRBV28; D remains unclear. The CDR3 sequence is 13 residues long. Deletions cut 10 bases from V and 0 bases from J, with 9 bases between. The germline V gene encodes CDR1 MDHEN and CDR2 SYDVKM.

The chain carries TRBV7-6 and TRBJ1-1; D is perhaps TRBD1 (5 bases). V was cut by 7 bases and J by 0 bases, with 18 bases left in between. Per the germline V gene, CDR1 is SGHVS and CDR2 is FNYEAQ. This CDR3 comprises 16 residues. The CDR3 nucleotides read TGTGCCAGCACCCCGGGGACGGGTCTCGTGAACACTGAAGCTTTCTTT. Encoded protein: CASTPGTGLVNTEAFF. Full variable domain (remainder filled in from reference TRBV7-6 and TRBJ1-1): GAGVSQSPRYKVTKRGQDVALRCDPISGHVSLYWYRQALGQGPEFLTYFNYEAQQDKSGLPNDRFSAERPEGSISTLTIQRTEQRDSAMYRCASTPGTGLVNTEAFFGQGTRLTVV.

The chain has TRBV29-1 and TRBJ2-3; no reliable D call. The CDR3 extends over 13 amino acids. V lost 0 bases to trimming and J lost 0 bases, with 4 bases between them. CDR1 and CDR2 from the germline V gene are SQVTM and ANQGSEA. In DNA, the CDR3 is TGCAGCGTTGAAGAGGTCAGCACAGATACGCAGTATTTT. Its translation: CSVEEVSTDTQYF.

V usage is TRBV9 and J usage is TRBJ2-3; 8 bases match TRBD1. The ends lost 4 bases at V and 4 bases at J; junction bases unmatched: 8. This CDR3 has 15 residues. The germline CDR1 and CDR2 sequences are SGDLS and YYNGEE. The CDR3 coding sequence is TGTGCCAGCAGCCCCCAGGGGGCTAGCGCAGATACGCAGTATTTT. It translates to CASSPQGASADTQYF.